A single sample gave rise to the 18 T cell receptor beta chains below, sequenced in a study of blood T cell repertoires in COVID-19. Clones were sequenced by immunoSEQ multiplex PCR, and TCRdb holds only the in-frame ones, with some missing. The profile shows about 210,000 clones, over 75% of them singletons. The source material was peripheral blood. The receptors come from a man aged 45-60 years with COVID-19, enrolled during active disease.

The chain recombines TRBV12-3 or TRBV12-4 with TRBJ1-2; 7 positions match TRBD1. Trimming at V came to 5 bases and at J to 4 bases, leaving 4 bases not matched to a gene. The CDR3 has 13 amino acids. The CDR3: CASSVDRTYGYTF. The CDR3 bases are TGTGCCAGCAGTGTGGACAGGACCTATGGCTACACCTTC.

V is TRBV5-6 and J is TRBJ1-1; D may be TRBD1 (5 bases). The V end lost 6 bases, the J end lost 4 bases, and 13 bases lay between the germline ends. The CDR3 is 13 amino acids. Germline CDR1 reads SGHDT; CDR2 reads YYEEEE. The CDR3: CASNPTGGTEAFF. The DNA of the CDR3 is TGTGCCAGCAACCCGACGGGGGGCACTGAAGCTTTCTTT.

The CDR3 is CASSPHNFNQPQHF. For the CDR3, the DNA is TGTGCCAGCTCACCACACAATTTTAATCAGCCCCAGCATTTT. J is TRBJ1-5 and V is TRBV18, with D unclear. The V and J ends lost 1 base and 4 bases respectively, with 8 bases between them. CDR3 size: 14 residues. The germline CDR1 and CDR2 sequences are KGHSH and LQKENI.

This clone was counted a few times. This chain joins TRBV28 and TRBJ1-4; D uncertain. The CDR3 is made up of 12 amino acids. Trimming left V 6 bases short and J 11 bases short, with 13 bases between. Germline assignment: CDR1 MDHEN and CDR2 SYDVKM. The DNA of the CDR3 is TGTGCCAGCAGGGAGATACATGCGAAACTGTTTTTT. This sequence encodes CASREIHAKLFF. The complete variable domain, with remaining parts taken from reference TRBV28 and TRBJ1-4, reads DVKVTQSSRYLVKRTGEKVFLECVQDMDHENMFWYRQDPGLGLRLIYFSYDVKMKEKGDIPEGYSVSREKKERFSLILESASTNQTSMYLCASREIHAKLFFGSGTQLSVL.

The J gene is TRBJ1-3, the V gene TRBV6-1; a possible D gene is TRBD1 (5 bases). Trimming removed 2 bases at V and 4 bases at J, with 15 bases between. The CDR3 length is 16 residues. CDR1 and CDR2 (germline): MNHNS, SASEGT. The CDR3 sequence: CASSESGFLVGNTIYF. CDR3 DNA sequence: TGTGCCAGCAGTGAATCAGGGTTCTTGGTGGGAAACACCATATATTTT.

The genes are TRBV7-2 and TRBJ2-2; 8 nucleotides match TRBD2. J gave up 4 bases and V 3 bases, and 10 bases lay outside the gene matches. Germline V CDR1 and CDR2: SGHTA, FQGNSA. This CDR3 spans 17 amino acids. CDR3 sequence (DNA): TGTGCCAGCAGCTTCCCCCCGGGGGGGCCCGGCACCGGGGAGCTGTTTTTT. This codes for CASSFPPGGPGTGELFF.

The chain links TRBV7-3 to TRBJ2-1; D may be TRBD2 (5 bases). Germline lookup yields CDR1 SGHTA and CDR2 FQGTGA. This CDR3 spans 16 amino acids. The V gene lost 1 base and the J gene lost 0 bases, with 10 bases spanning the gap. For the CDR3, the DNA is TGTGCCAGCAGCTTAATGTCTAGCTCCTCCTACAATGAGCAGTTCTTC. The encoded protein is CASSLMSSSSYNEQFF.

The CDR3 loop is CASSLWDRSYNSPLHF. The CDR3 region has the DNA TGCGCCAGCAGCTTATGGGACAGGTCCTATAATTCACCCCTCCACTTT. This chain connects TRBV5-1 to TRBJ1-6; 8 bases agree with TRBD1. Looked up from germline, CDR1 is SGHRS and CDR2 is YFSETQ. The CDR3 has 16 residues. The J segment lost 1 base and the V segment lost 2 bases, leaving 2 bases of the junction unmatched.

This chain connects TRBV7-2 to TRBJ2-4; D call uncertain. Germline CDR1 SGHTA, CDR2 FQGNSA. V was clipped by 5 bases and J by 1 base, with 9 bases between them. This CDR3 region has 14 residues. DNA for the CDR3: TGTGCCAGCAGCGGTTCACAGGCCAAAAACATTCAGTACTTC. The encoded protein is CASSGSQAKNIQYF.

The chain combines TRBV10-3 with TRBJ2-1; 7 positions agree with TRBD2. Germline V gene sequence: CDR1 ENHRY, CDR2 SYGVKD. V lost 6 bases to trimming and J lost 8 bases; unmatched junction nucleotides: 10. The CDR3 extends over 14 amino acids. DNA of the CDR3: TGTGCCATCAGCGCCGGGACTACCTTGGATGAGCAGTTCTTC. Translating gives CAISAGTTLDEQFF.

The gene calls are TRBV2 and TRBJ2-7; no definite D call. V lost 5 bases and J 2 bases, leaving 13 bases between the germline ends. CDR1 SNHLY and CDR2 FYNNEI come from the germline V gene. The CDR3 spans 14 residues. This CDR3 reads CASSPDMNAYEQYF. The CDR3 nucleotides read TGTGCCAGCAGTCCAGACATGAACGCCTACGAGCAGTACTTC.

The V call is TRBV5-6, the J call TRBJ1-1; 7 nucleotides align to TRBD1. The V segment lost 2 bases and the J segment 0 bases; nucleotides outside the gene matches: 7. The CDR3 contains 16 residues. Germline CDR1 is SGHDT and CDR2 is YYEEEE. The CDR3 region has the DNA TGTGCCAGCAGCTTCATGACAGGGAGAATGAACACTGAAGCTTTCTTT. As protein: CASSFMTGRMNTEAFF.

In its sample, this clone was seen once. In DNA, the CDR3 is TGTGCCTGGAGTGTCTCTACAGGGACCATTCAGTACTTC. Protein product: CAWSVSTGTIQYF. The chain combines TRBV30 with TRBJ2-4; D might be TRBD1 (6 bases). From germline, CDR1 is GTSNPN and CDR2 SVGIG (reference sequence). The CDR3 runs to 13 residues. V was trimmed by 0 bases and J by 9 bases, leaving 12 bases between them.

The V and J genes are TRBV5-1 and TRBJ2-2; D unclear. Germline lookup yields CDR1 SGHRS and CDR2 YFSETQ. Trimming shortened V by 1 base and J by 0 bases, and 13 bases separated the two germline ends. This CDR3 has 17 amino acids. CDR3 DNA: TGCGCCAGCAGCTTGCACGCCGAGGCCCCGAACACCGGGGAGCTGTTTTTT. Protein sequence: CASSLHAEAPNTGELFF.

V usage is TRBV19 and J usage is TRBJ2-3; perhaps TRBD1 as D (6 bases). Per the germline V gene, CDR1 is LNHDA and CDR2 is SQIVND (reference sequence). CDR3 length: 13 amino acids. The V end lost 6 bases, the J end lost 2 bases, and 9 bases lay between the germline ends. The CDR3 region is CASSLGHTDTQYF. CDR3 DNA sequence: TGTGCCAGTAGCTTGGGACACACAGATACGCAGTATTTT.

The chain combines TRBV5-4 with TRBJ2-7; D uncertain. Germline V gene sequence: CDR1 SGHNT, CDR2 YYREEE (reference sequence). The CDR3 runs to 15 residues. V was cut by 0 bases and J by 0 bases, with 10 bases left in between. Written as DNA, the CDR3 is TGTGCCAGCAGCTTGGAGTCCCGGAGCTCCTACGAGCAGTACTTC. Its protein is CASSLESRSSYEQYF.

The chain combines TRBV9 with TRBJ2-3, with D possibly TRBD2 on 6 matching bases. V lost 0 bases to trimming and J lost 2 bases, with 10 bases between them. Germline lookup yields CDR1 SGDLS and CDR2 YYNGEE. This CDR3 spans 15 amino acids. CDR3 loop: CASSVATGDTDTQYF. CDR3 bases: TGTGCCAGCAGCGTAGCTACGGGGGACACAGATACGCAGTATTTT.

This clone came up once. The chain couples TRBV5-1 to TRBJ2-5, with D unclear. The V end was cut by 1 base, the J end by 1 base, with 8 bases between. CDR1 is SGHRS, CDR2 YFSETQ, per germline. The CDR3 length is 14 residues. The CDR3 region has the DNA TGCGCCAGCAGCTTGTATTCTGTCCAAGAGACCCAGTACTTC. This sequence encodes CASSLYSVQETQYF.